This T cell receptor (beta chain) was observed in a study of CD8 T cells in Susac syndrome. Germline V CDR1 and CDR2: GTSNPN, SVGIG (reference sequence). Trimming stripped 1 base from V and 6 bases from J, with 12 bases between. The CDR3 loop spans 13 amino acids. Sequencing of TCR beta was performed on blood CD8+ T cells and on blood CD4+ T cells. Treatment-naive patients with stable or active relapsing-remitting disease served as multiple sclerosis controls. While CD8+ and CD4+ T cells were isolated negatively, TEMRA cells were enriched by FACS. A quantity of about 0.5 to 1 ug RNA underwent reverse transcription using random hexamers. Across 54 Vbeta and 13 Jbeta, TCR beta CDR3 was amplified with immunoSEQ multiplex PCR. One entry per CDR3 protein, called by TCRdb with MiXCR from the immunoSEQ multiplex PCR reads. The sample contains approximately 300,000 distinct CDR3 sequences, over 75% of which appear only once.

The sequencing input was CD8+ T cells from PBMCs. The chain employs TRBV30 and TRBJ1-2, with D possibly matching TRBD1 (5 bases). The TCR was taken from a human donor with multiple sclerosis. DNA of the CDR3: TGTGCCTGGAGTGGCGGGGCAGTTGATGGCTACACCTTC. Its translation: CAWSGGAVDGYTF.